The source of this T cell receptor beta chain is a study of OX40 agonist ivuxolimab in advanced cancers. Across the whole study: Averaging roughly 60 years in age, with a range of about 23 to 85, the cohort was 82.7% male.

Study-wide results and caveats: CD4+ and CD8+ blood T cells expanded clonally by week 6 at 0.1 to 3.0 mg/kg. In general, CD8+ T cells held more expanded clones than CD4+ did, on average.

Assay: immunoSEQ multiplex PCR; the TCRdb copy retains only in-frame clones and omits some. Of tens of thousands of clones in the sample, about 89% were seen once. To note about this clone: Antigen unknown.

Per the germline V gene, CDR1 is KGHSH and CDR2 is LQKENI. The CDR3 is 12 amino acids. V was shortened by 2 bases and J by 9 bases, with 5 bases between the two germline ends. The sample consisted of CD4+ or CD8+ T cells sorted from blood, taken in a trial of the OX40 agonist ivuxolimab. This sequence joins TRBV18 and TRBJ1-6; no clear D. This clonotype was sampled from an adult with an advanced solid tumor such as melanoma, head and neck, liver or kidney cancer. The CDR3 nucleotides are TGTGCCAGCTCACCAGGAGGTTCACCCCTCCACTTT. This sequence encodes CASSPGGSPLHF.